The rows below give T cell receptor beta chains drawn from one sample of a study of identical twins. TCRdb used MiXCR to reprocess the 5' RACE reads, holding one entry per CDR3 protein. The table records roughly 690,000 distinct CDR3 sequences, less than 25% of them present only once. The same data also contributed to another study, on T cells expressing NK-cell markers.

The sequenced sample was PBMCs. The receptors shown here come from a woman under 30 in good health. Both conserved end residues are part of each CDR3. Each record gives: V gene, J gene, D gene, clone size, CDR3 protein, CDR3 DNA. A D gene is named only where the DNA matches it firmly. The size field is filled for only some rows; it gives once, few, many or a size class.

TRBV20-1	TRBJ2-5	NA	NA	CSARDHSQTQYF	TGCAGTGCTAGAGATCACTCTCAGACCCAGTACTTC
TRBV20-1	TRBJ2-1	NA	NA	CSAIGGPREQFF	TGCAGTGCTATCGGGGGGCCCCGGGAGCAGTTCTTC
TRBV6-5	TRBJ2-7	NA	NA	CASSSEGSPYEQYF	TGTGCCAGCAGTTCGGAGGGATCCCCCTACGAGCAGTACTTC
TRBV6-1	TRBJ2-1	TRBD2	few	CASRMGLAGTYNEQFF	TGTGCCAGCAGGATGGGACTAGCGGGGACCTACAATGAGCAGTTCTTC
TRBV6-5	TRBJ2-1	NA	few	CASSYAEGPYNEQFF	TGTGCCAGCAGTTACGCTGAGGGACCTTACAATGAGCAGTTCTTC
TRBV7-9	TRBJ2-1	TRBD2	few	CASSLSSGGEQFF	TGTGCCAGCAGCCTAAGTAGCGGGGGTGAGCAGTTCTTC
TRBV6-5	TRBJ1-5	TRBD1	NA	CASSYSALPGQRKWPQHF	TGTGCCAGCAGTTACTCCGCCTTACCGGGACAGCGGAAGTGGCCCCAGCATTTT
TRBV20-1	TRBJ2-3	NA	few	CSAEGGTSTDTQYF	TGCAGTGCTGAGGGGGGGACTAGCACAGATACGCAGTATTTT
TRBV7-9	TRBJ1-1	NA	NA	CASSLVAGEAFF	TGTGCCAGCAGCTTAGTAGCAGGTGAAGCTTTCTTT
TRBV11-2	TRBJ2-2	NA	NA	CASSKLRGDTGELFF	TGTGCCAGCAGCAAGCTGAGGGGCGACACCGGGGAGCTGTTTTTT
TRBV29-1	TRBJ2-2	NA	NA	CSVEYTGELFF	TGCAGCGTTGAGTACACCGGGGAGCTGTTTTTT
TRBV6-5	TRBJ2-7	NA	few	CASSYSSRTYEQYF	TGTGCCAGCAGTTACAGCAGCCGGACCTACGAGCAGTACTTC
TRBV18	TRBJ2-7	TRBD2	NA	CASSPRLAEYYEQYF	TGTGCCAGCTCACCGCGACTAGCGGAATACTACGAGCAGTACTTC
TRBV20-1	TRBJ2-7	NA	NA	CSASHDRYEQYF	TGCAGTGCTAGCCACGACAGGTACGAGCAGTACTTC
TRBV10-3	TRBJ2-2	NA	many	CAIRSGTGELFF	TGTGCCATCAGGTCGGGGACCGGGGAGCTGTTTTTT
TRBV20-1	TRBJ2-7	NA	few	CSAWPRSTGEQYF	TGCAGTGCTTGGCCGCGTTCGACGGGCGAGCAGTACTTC
TRBV6-5	TRBJ2-5	NA	NA	CASSYRDTAETQYF	TGTGCCAGCAGCTACCGGGACACGGCCGAGACCCAGTACTTC
TRBV9	TRBJ2-4	TRBD1	NA	CASSGPRTGNIQYF	TGTGCCAGCAGCGGTCCGCGGACAGGAAACATTCAGTACTTC
TRBV12-3/TRBV12-4	TRBJ2-3	NA	many	CASTLWTNTDTQYF	TGTGCCAGCACCCTCTGGACTAACACAGATACGCAGTATTTT
TRBV9	TRBJ1-1	TRBD1	many	CASSVDRGPTEAFF	TGTGCCAGCAGCGTCGACAGGGGGCCAACTGAAGCTTTCTTT
TRBV20-1	TRBJ1-3	NA	few	CSVSTGPGNTIYF	TGCAGTGTTTCGACTGGACCTGGAAACACCATATATTTT
TRBV12-3/TRBV12-4	TRBJ1-1	NA	few	CASSLRERGPGTEAFF	TGTGCCAGCAGTTTGCGTGAGAGGGGTCCGGGCACTGAAGCTTTCTTT
TRBV7-9	TRBJ2-1	TRBD1	NA	CASSPPGTGFDNEQFF	TGTGCCAGCAGTCCCCCGGGGACAGGGTTCGACAATGAGCAGTTCTTC
TRBV6-2/TRBV6-3	TRBJ2-4	NA	few	CASSPPAKNIQYF	TGTGCCAGCAGCCCCCCGGCCAAAAACATTCAGTACTTC
TRBV7-2	TRBJ2-1	NA	few	CASSLAVRLGDYNEQFF	TGTGCCAGCAGCTTAGCAGTACGACTAGGAGACTACAATGAGCAGTTCTTC
TRBV9	TRBJ2-3	NA	NA	CASSVDIRGSTDTQYF	TGTGCCAGCAGCGTAGATATTCGGGGGTCCACAGATACGCAGTATTTT
TRBV12-3/TRBV12-4	TRBJ2-7	NA	NA	CASRSRTGVIKQYF	TGTGCCAGCAGATCCAGGACTGGCGTGATCAAGCAGTACTTC
TRBV12-3/TRBV12-4	TRBJ1-2	NA	many	CASSIGPAIPNYTF	TGTGCCAGCAGCATTGGACCAGCCATCCCTAACTACACCTTC
TRBV18	TRBJ2-7	NA	NA	CASSSQGGEQYF	TGTGCCAGCTCCTCCCAGGGGGGCGAGCAGTACTTC
TRBV20-1	TRBJ2-7	NA	few	CSASRDLNYEQYF	TGCAGTGCTTCCCGGGACCTAAACTACGAGCAGTACTTC
TRBV5-1	TRBJ2-7	TRBD1	few	CASIPGEGAFYEQYF	TGCGCCAGCATCCCGGGCGAGGGGGCATTTTACGAGCAGTACTTC
TRBV12-3/TRBV12-4	TRBJ2-4	NA	few	CASTEIGNIQYF	TGTGCCAGCACAGAAATCGGTAACATTCAGTACTTC
TRBV5-1	TRBJ2-5	TRBD2	few	CASSSTSGTSGETQYF	TGCGCCAGCAGCTCGACGTCCGGGACTAGCGGAGAGACCCAGTACTTC
TRBV6-1	TRBJ2-7	TRBD2	NA	CASRGLGDSYEQYF	TGTGCCAGCAGGGGACTAGGGGACTCCTACGAGCAGTACTTC
TRBV5-6	TRBJ2-7	NA	NA	CASSLPDSSSEQYF	TGTGCCAGCAGCTTGCCGGACAGCAGCAGCGAGCAGTACTTC
TRBV7-2	TRBJ1-1	TRBD1	NA	CASSTRTGANTEAFF	TGTGCCAGCAGCACCCGGACAGGGGCGAACACTGAAGCTTTCTTT
TRBV7-2	TRBJ2-7	NA	many	CASSRTERNEQYF	TGTGCCAGCAGTCGGACCGAGAGGAACGAGCAGTACTTC
TRBV5-4	TRBJ2-7	TRBD2	few	CASSFRAITGLAENYEQYF	TGTGCCAGCAGCTTCCGGGCTATCACGGGACTAGCGGAAAATTACGAGCAGTACTTC
TRBV20-1	TRBJ2-3	TRBD2	many	CSARAGGPTDTQYF	TGCAGTGCTAGAGCGGGGGGGCCCACAGATACGCAGTATTTT
TRBV29-1	TRBJ2-3	NA	NA	CSVVGVGNTDTQYF	TGCAGCGTTGTGGGGGTTGGTAATACGGATACGCAGTATTTT
TRBV12-3/TRBV12-4	TRBJ2-1	NA	many	CASSLAGALIYNEQFF	TGTGCCAGCAGTTTAGCAGGGGCTCTCATTTACAATGAGCAGTTCTTC
TRBV10-3	TRBJ2-7	NA	many	CAISESKFGVLSYEQYF	TGTGCCATCAGTGAGTCGAAATTTGGGGTACTATCCTACGAGCAGTACTTC
TRBV5-6	TRBJ2-1	NA	NA	CASSTSERRNEQFF	TGTGCCAGCAGCACCTCTGAGCGGCGGAATGAGCAGTTCTTC
TRBV6-1	TRBJ2-1	NA	many	CASSPTRSLHNEQFF	TGTGCCAGCAGTCCGACTAGAAGTTTACACAATGAGCAGTTCTTC
TRBV3-1	TRBJ1-2	NA	NA	CATLGGGLLNYGYTF	TGTGCCACCCTCGGAGGTGGACTGCTAAACTATGGCTACACCTTC
TRBV12-3/TRBV12-4	TRBJ2-3	NA	few	CASSYGTFSTDTQYF	TGTGCCAGCAGTTATGGGACCTTTAGCACAGATACGCAGTATTTT
TRBV7-9	TRBJ2-7	TRBD2	NA	CASSTQRGAADEQYF	TGTGCCAGCAGCACTCAGCGGGGGGCGGCAGACGAGCAGTACTTC
TRBV7-2	TRBJ2-5	NA	few	CASSLVAGQEETQYF	TGTGCCAGCAGCTTAGTGGCAGGGCAGGAGGAGACCCAGTACTTC
TRBV20-1	TRBJ2-1	TRBD2	many	CSARARTSGGPSSYNEQFF	TGCAGTGCTAGAGCACGGACTAGCGGGGGGCCGAGCTCCTACAATGAGCAGTTCTTC
TRBV15	TRBJ2-1	TRBD2	NA	CATSRGSGRDEQFF	TGTGCCACCAGCCGGGGTAGCGGGAGAGATGAGCAGTTCTTC
TRBV20-1	TRBJ2-7	NA	few	CSASRGAVSYEQYF	TGCAGTGCTAGCAGGGGAGCCGTTTCCTACGAGCAGTACTTC
TRBV6-1	TRBJ2-6	NA	NA	CASTGPTGSGANVLTF	TGTGCCAGCACGGGACCTACAGGTTCAGGGGCCAACGTCCTGACTTTC
TRBV7-9	TRBJ2-2	NA	NA	CASTPGGPNTGELFF	TGTGCCAGCACTCCCGGGGGACCAAACACCGGGGAGCTGTTTTTT
TRBV7-9	TRBJ1-1	NA	once	CASSLRFLQNTEAFF	TGTGCCAGCAGCTTACGCTTCTTGCAGAACACTGAAGCTTTCTTT